This record looks at one T cell receptor (beta chain) sequence and its context. This record belongs to a study of blood T cell repertoires in COVID-19. For the study at large: The origin of the acute and convalescent COVID-19 samples was the United States, Italy and Spain. The cDNA or gDNA used as material had been derived from T cells, B-cell-depleted T cells, or PBMCs.

Authors' methods: The authors estimated nucleated cell counts from reference gene primer amplification. Only in-frame clones appear in the TCRdb table, and some are missing; sequencing was by immunoSEQ multiplex PCR. V and J calls and clone size are copied from that table; D and trimming were computed from the DNA. The sample holds approximately 61,000 clones; around nine tenths are singletons and the top ten take about 18%. Trimming pared 7 bases from V and 4 bases from J, leaving 19 bases between. This CDR3 has 15 residues. The germline V gene encodes CDR1 SNHLY and CDR2 FYNNEI. Sequences were obtained from peripheral blood. The receptor was isolated from a woman over 75 with active COVID-19. This chain joins TRBV2 and TRBJ2-5; tentative D call: TRBD2 (7 bases). The CDR3 DNA follows: TGTGCCAGCACTTTTCAGCGGGGAGGGGGAGAGACCCAGTACTTC. It translates to CASTFQRGGGETQYF.